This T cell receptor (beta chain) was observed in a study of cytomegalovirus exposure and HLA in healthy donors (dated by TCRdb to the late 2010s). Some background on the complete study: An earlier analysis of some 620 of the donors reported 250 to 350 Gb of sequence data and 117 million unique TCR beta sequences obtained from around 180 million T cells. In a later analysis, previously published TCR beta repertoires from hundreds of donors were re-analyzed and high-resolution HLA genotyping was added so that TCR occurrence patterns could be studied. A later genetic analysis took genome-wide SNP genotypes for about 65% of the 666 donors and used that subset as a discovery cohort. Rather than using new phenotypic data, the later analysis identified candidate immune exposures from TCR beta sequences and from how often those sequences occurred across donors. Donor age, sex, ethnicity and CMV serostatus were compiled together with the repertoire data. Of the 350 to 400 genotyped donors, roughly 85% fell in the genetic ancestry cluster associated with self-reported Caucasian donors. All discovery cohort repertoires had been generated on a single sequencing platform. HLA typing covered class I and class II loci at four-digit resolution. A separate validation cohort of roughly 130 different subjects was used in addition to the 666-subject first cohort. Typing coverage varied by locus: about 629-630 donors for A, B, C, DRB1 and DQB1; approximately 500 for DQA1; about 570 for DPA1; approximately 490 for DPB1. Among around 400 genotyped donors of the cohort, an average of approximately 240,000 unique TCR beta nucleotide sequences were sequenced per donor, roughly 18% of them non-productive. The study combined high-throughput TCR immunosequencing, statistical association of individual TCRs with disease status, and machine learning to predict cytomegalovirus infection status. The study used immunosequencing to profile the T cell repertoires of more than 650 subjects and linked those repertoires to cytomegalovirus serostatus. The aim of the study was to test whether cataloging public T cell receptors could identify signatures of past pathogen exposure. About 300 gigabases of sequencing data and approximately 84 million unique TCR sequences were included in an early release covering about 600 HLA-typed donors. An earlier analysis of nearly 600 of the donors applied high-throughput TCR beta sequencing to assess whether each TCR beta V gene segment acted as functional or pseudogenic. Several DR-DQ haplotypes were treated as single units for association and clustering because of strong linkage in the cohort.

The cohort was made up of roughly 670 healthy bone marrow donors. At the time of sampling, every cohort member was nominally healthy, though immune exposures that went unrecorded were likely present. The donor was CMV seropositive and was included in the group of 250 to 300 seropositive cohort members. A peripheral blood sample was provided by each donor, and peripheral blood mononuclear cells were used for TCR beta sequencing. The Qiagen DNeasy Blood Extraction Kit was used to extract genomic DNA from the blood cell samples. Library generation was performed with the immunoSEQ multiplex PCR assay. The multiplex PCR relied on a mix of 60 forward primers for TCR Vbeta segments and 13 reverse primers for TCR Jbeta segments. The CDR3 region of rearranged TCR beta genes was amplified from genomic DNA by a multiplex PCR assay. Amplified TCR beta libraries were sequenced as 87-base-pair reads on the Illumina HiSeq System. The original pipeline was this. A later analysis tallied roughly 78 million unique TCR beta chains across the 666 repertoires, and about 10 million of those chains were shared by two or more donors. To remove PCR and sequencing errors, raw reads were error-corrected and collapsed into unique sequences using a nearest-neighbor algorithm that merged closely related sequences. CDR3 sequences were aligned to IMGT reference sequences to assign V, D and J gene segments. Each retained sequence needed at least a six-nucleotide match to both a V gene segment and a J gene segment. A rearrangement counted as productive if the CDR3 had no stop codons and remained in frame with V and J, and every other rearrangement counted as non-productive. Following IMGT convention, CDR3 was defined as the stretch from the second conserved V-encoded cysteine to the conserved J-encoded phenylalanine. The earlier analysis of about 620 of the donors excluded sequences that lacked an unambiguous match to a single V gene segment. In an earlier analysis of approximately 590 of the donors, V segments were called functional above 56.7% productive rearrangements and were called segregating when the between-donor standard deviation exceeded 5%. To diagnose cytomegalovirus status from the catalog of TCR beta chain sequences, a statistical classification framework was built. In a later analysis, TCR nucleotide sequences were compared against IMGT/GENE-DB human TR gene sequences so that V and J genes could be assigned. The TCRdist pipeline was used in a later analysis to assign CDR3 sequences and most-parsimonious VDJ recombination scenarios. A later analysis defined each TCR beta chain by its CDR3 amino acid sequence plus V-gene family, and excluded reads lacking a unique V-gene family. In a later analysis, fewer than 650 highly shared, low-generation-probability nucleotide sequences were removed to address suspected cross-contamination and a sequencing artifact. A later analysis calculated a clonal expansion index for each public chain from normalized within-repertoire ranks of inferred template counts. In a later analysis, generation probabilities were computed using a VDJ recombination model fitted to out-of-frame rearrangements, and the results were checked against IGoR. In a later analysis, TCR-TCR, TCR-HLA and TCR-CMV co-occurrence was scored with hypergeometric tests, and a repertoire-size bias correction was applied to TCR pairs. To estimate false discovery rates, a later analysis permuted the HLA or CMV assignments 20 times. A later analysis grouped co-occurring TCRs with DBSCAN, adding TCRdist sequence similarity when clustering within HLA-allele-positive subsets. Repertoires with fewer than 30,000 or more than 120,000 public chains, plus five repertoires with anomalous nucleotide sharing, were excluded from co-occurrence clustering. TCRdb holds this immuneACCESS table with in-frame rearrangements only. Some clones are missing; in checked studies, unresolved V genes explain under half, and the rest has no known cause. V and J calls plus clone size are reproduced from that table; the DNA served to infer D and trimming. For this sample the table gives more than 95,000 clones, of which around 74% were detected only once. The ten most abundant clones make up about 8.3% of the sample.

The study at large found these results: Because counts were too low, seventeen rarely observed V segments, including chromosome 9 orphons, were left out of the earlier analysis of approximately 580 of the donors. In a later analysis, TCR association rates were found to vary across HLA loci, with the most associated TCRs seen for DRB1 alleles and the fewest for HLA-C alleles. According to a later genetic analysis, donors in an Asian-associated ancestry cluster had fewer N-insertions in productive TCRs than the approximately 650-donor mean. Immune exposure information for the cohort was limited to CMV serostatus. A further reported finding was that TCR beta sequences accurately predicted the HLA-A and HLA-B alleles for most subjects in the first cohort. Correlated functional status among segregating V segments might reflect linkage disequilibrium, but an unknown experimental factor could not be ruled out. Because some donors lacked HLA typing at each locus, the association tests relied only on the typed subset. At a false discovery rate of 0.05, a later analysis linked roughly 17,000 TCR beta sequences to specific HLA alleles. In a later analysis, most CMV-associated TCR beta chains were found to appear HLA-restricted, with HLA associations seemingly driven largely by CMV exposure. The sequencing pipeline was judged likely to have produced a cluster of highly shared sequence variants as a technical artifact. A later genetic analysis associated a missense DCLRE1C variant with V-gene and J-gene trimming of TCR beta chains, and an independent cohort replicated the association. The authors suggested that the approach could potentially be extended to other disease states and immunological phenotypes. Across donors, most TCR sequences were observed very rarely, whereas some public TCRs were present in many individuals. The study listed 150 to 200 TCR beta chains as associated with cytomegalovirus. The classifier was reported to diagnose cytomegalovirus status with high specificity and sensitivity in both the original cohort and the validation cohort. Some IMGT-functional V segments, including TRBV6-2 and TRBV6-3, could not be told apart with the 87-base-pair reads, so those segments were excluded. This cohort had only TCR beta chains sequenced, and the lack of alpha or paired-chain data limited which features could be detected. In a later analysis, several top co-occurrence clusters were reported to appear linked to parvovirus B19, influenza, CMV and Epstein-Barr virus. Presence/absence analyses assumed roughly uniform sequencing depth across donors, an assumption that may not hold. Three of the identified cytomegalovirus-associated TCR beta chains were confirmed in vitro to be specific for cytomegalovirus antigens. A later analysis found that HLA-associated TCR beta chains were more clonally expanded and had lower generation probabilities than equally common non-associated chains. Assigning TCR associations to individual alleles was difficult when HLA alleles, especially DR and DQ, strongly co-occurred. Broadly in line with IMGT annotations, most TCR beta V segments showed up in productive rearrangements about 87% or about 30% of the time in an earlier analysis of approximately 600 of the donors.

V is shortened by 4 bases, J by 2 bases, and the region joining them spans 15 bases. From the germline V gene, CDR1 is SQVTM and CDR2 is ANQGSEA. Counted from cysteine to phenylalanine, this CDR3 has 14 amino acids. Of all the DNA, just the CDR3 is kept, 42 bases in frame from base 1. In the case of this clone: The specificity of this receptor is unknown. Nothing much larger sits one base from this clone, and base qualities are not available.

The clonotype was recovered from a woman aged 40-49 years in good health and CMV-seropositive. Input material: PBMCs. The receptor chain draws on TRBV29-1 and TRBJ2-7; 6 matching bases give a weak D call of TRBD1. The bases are TGCAGCGTTGGTCCCAGGGGTGCTACCTACGAGCAGTACTTC. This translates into CSVGPRGATYEQYF.